A single sample is the source of the 22 T cell receptor beta chains below, sequenced in a study of human T cells and chemical hapten exposure (dated by TCRdb to the early 2020s). The method was RACE. Instrument on record: NextSeq 500. TCRdb applied fastp at Q25 and MiXCR to the public reads, then kept only in-frame beta chains. A single entry per CDR3 protein holds the most common genes and DNA from its merged rows. The sample table records 350,000 to 400,000 distinct CDR3 sequences; less than 6.5% of these occur just once. Jointly, the top ten make up just over 2.5% of the sample. Taken with the paper, the label for time point translates to: pre-sensitization, week 0. Explained via the paper, the treatment or condition label denotes: therapeutic diphenylcyclopropenone sensitization with weekly scalp DPC. This sample comprised whole blood, obtained in connection with sensitization to the hapten diphenylcyclopropenone (DPC). The receptors were sampled from a woman aged 45-60 years with alopecia areata. Some clones in this sample may be carry-over from other donors' samples.

This clonotype appeared many times. This rearrangement joins TRBV9 to TRBJ1-5; D is possibly TRBD1 (6 bases). This CDR3 region has 13 residues. Germline CDR1 is SGDLS and CDR2 is YYNGEE. V lost 9 bases, J lost 3 bases, and 13 bases lay in between. The CDR3 nucleotides are TGTGCCACTTCCAGGGGTGACAATCAGCCCCAGCATTTT. Residues: CATSRGDNQPQHF.

The chain joins TRBV29-1 to TRBJ1-1; no reliable D call. Germline-derived CDR1 and CDR2 are SQVTM and ANQGSEA. The CDR3 has 12 residues. V lost 4 bases to trimming and J lost 4 bases, with 10 bases between them. CDR3 DNA: TGCAGCGTTGCCGGGTCTGGCACTGAAGCTTTCTTT. This encodes CSVAGSGTEAFF.

The chain has TRBV20-1 and TRBJ2-1, with a weak D call TRBD2 (6 bases). This CDR3 is built from 16 residues. The germline CDR1 and CDR2 sequences are DFQATT and SNEGSKA (reference sequence). Deletions cut 3 bases from V and 0 bases from J, with 15 bases between. The CDR3 sequence is CSASHIGGDSYNEQFF. The DNA of the CDR3 is TGCAGTGCTAGCCACATCGGAGGGGACTCCTACAATGAGCAGTTCTTC.

This clonotype has ten or more counts. The chain is built from TRBV6-5 and TRBJ2-3, with 7 bases matching TRBD2. The germline V gene has CDR1 MNHEY and CDR2 SVGAGI. Unmatched junction bases numbered 6, after V lost 8 bases and J lost 1 base. This CDR3 comprises 14 residues. The DNA of the CDR3 is TGTGCCAGCGGGGGGGGATACCGCACAGATACGCAGTATTTT. Translated: CASGGGYRTDTQYF.

This clonotype was recorded many times. The J gene is TRBJ2-7, the V gene TRBV5-4; weak D call: TRBD2 (6 bases). Trimming stripped 3 bases from V and 3 bases from J, with 13 bases between. The CDR3 length is 14 residues. The germline CDR1 and CDR2 sequences are SGHNT and YYREEE (reference sequence). The CDR3 region is CASSSGTAVYEQYF. In DNA, the CDR3 is TGTGCCAGCAGCTCCGGGACTGCGGTCTACGAGCAGTACTTC. The entire variable domain, with the rest obtained from reference TRBV5-4 and TRBJ2-7, is as follows: ETGVTQSPTHLIKTRGQQVTLRCSSQSGHNTVSWYQQALGQGPQFIFQYYREEENGRGNFPPRFSGLQFPNYSSELNVNALELDDSALYLCASSSGTAVYEQYFGPGTRLTVT.

This clonotype was seen at least ten times. The chain carries TRBV3-1 and TRBJ1-2, with 8 positions matching TRBD1. Per germline, CDR1 LGHDT and CDR2 YNNKEL (reference sequence). The CDR3 has 14 residues. With 0 bases clipped from V and 9 bases from J, the junction kept 6 bases outside the gene matches. The CDR3 region is CASSQDGTGGSYTF. DNA for the CDR3: TGTGCCAGCAGCCAAGATGGGACAGGAGGGAGCTACACCTTC.

This clonotype was counted between two and nine times. The chain combines TRBV28 with TRBJ2-7, with TRBD2 matching 11 bases. The CDR3 extends over 16 amino acids. Germline values: CDR1 MDHEN, CDR2 SYDVKM. J gave up 2 bases and V 5 bases, and 8 bases lay outside the gene matches. CDR3 region: CASSSPATSGTYEQYF. The CDR3 DNA follows: TGTGCCAGCAGTAGTCCAGCGACTAGCGGGACCTACGAGCAGTACTTC.

The CDR3, as DNA: TGTGCCAGCAGCTCGTTGCGGACCCACAATGAGCAGTTCTTC. It codes for CASSSLRTHNEQFF. This chain joins TRBV7-2 and TRBJ2-1; D call uncertain. The V gene lost 4 bases and the J gene lost 5 bases, with 12 bases spanning the gap. CDR1 SGHTA and CDR2 FQGNSA come from the germline V gene. The CDR3 is 14 amino acids. Supplemented by reference TRBV7-2 and TRBJ2-1, the full variable domain reads GAGVSQSPSNKVTEKGKDVELRCDPISGHTALYWYRQSLGQGLEFLIYFQGNSAPDKSGLPSDRFSAERTGGSVSTLTIQRTQQEDSAVYLCASSSLRTHNEQFFGPGTRLTVL.

This clonotype has at least ten counts. CDR3 nucleotide sequence: TGTGCCAGCAGCCAGGGGAGTAGCAATCAGCCCCAGCATTTT. This codes for CASSQGSSNQPQHF. The chain combines TRBV9 with TRBJ1-5; possible D gene TRBD1, 6 bases. Trimming took 4 bases from V and 0 from J, leaving 8 bases between them. Germline loops: CDR1 SGDLS, CDR2 YYNGEE. This CDR3 contains 14 residues.

This clonotype was recorded a few times. This chain links TRBV7-9 with TRBJ1-5; 8 bases fit TRBD1. This CDR3 is built from 15 residues. Trimming cost V 4 bases and J 6 bases; bases outside gene matches: 8. From germline, CDR1 is SEHNR and CDR2 FQNEAQ (reference sequence). CDR3 nucleotides: TGTGCCAGCAGCTCTTCAGGGGGCGGGACTCAGCCCCAGCATTTT. This translates into CASSSSGGGTQPQHF.

This clonotype was counted ten times or more. This rearrangement joins TRBV24-1 to TRBJ2-3; tentatively, D is TRBD1 (5 bases). Germline CDR1 KGHDR, CDR2 SFDVKD. Trimming cost V 9 bases and J 0 bases, with 9 bases left between them. The CDR3 totals 13 residues. The CDR3 nucleotides read TGTGCCACCGGGGCGGCTAGCACAGATACGCAGTATTTT. This translates into CATGAASTDTQYF.

This clonotype was detected a few times. The chain has TRBV10-3 and TRBJ2-2, with D hard to call. V lost 4 bases to trimming and J lost 3 bases, with 6 bases between them. Germline CDR1 ENHRY, CDR2 SYGVKD. CDR3 length: 13 residues. This chain's CDR3 is CAISALDTGELFF. CDR3 coding DNA: TGTGCCATCAGTGCTTTAGACACCGGGGAGCTGTTTTTT.

V usage is TRBV7-9 and J usage is TRBJ2-1, with 7 bases fitting TRBD2. The germline V gene has CDR1 SEHNR and CDR2 FQNEAQ (reference sequence). Trimming cost V 2 bases and J 8 bases; bases outside gene matches: 12. The CDR3 runs 16 residues. CDR3 in DNA: TGTGCCAGCAGCTTAACACAAGGACTAGGTACCGATGAGCAGTTCTTC. Amino acids: CASSLTQGLGTDEQFF.

The chain recombines TRBV5-1 with TRBJ2-1; weak D call: TRBD1 (6 bases). The CDR3 is made up of 17 amino acids. Germline loops: CDR1 SGHRS, CDR2 YFSETQ. V was trimmed by 3 bases and J by 0 bases, leaving 16 bases between them. The CDR3 loop reads CASSSFLQTGSYNEQFF. The CDR3 DNA reads TGCGCCAGCAGCTCATTCCTCCAGACAGGCTCCTACAATGAGCAGTTCTTC.

The V and J genes are TRBV2 and TRBJ1-1; D is possibly TRBD1 (6 bases). V gave up 3 bases and J gave up 5 bases, with 16 bases separating them. The CDR3 consists of 15 residues. Germline CDR1 SNHLY, CDR2 FYNNEI. CDR3 bases: TGTGCCAGCAGTGAGATAGGGCAGGGGAGGACTGAAGCTTTCTTT. It yields the protein CASSEIGQGRTEAFF.

This clonotype appeared many times. The V and J genes are TRBV5-1 and TRBJ2-7, with D unresolved. Germline CDR1 SGHRS, CDR2 YFSETQ. The V end was cut by 0 bases, the J end by 6 bases, with 10 bases between. The CDR3 totals 13 residues. Written as DNA, the CDR3 is TGCGCCAGCAGCTTGGAAGTGGGCGGCGAGCAGTACTTC. Protein sequence: CASSLEVGGEQYF. Filled out from reference TRBV5-1 and TRBJ2-7, the complete variable domain reads KAGVTQTPRYLIKTRGQQVTLSCSPISGHRSVSWYQQTPGQGLQFLFEYFSETQRNKGNFPGRFSGRQFSNSRSEMNVSTLELGDSALYLCASSLEVGGEQYFGPGTRLTVT.

As concerns this clonotype: This sequence may be a read error, since a much larger clone differs from it by one base. The rearrangement joins TRBV10-3 to TRBJ1-2; D remains ambiguous. The V gene lost 3 bases and the J gene lost 2 bases, with 10 bases spanning the gap. Germline V gene lookup returns CDR1 ENHRY and CDR2 SYGVKD. This CDR3 has 14 amino acids. Written as DNA, the CDR3 is TGTGCCATCAGTGACTGGATTAACAACTATGGCTACACCTTC. Its translation: CAISDWINNYGYTF.

This clonotype was seen more than once but under ten times. The rearrangement uses TRBV4-1 and TRBJ1-2; D may be TRBD1 (5 bases). This CDR3 has 15 residues. Trimming pared 1 base from V and 4 bases from J, leaving 13 bases between. Germline-derived CDR1 and CDR2 are MGHRA and YSYEKL. The CDR3 sequence is CASSQGAGRGYGYTF. The CDR3 DNA reads TGCGCCAGCAGCCAAGGTGCAGGAAGGGGCTATGGCTACACCTTC.

This clonotype was seen at least ten times. This chain joins TRBV4-2 and TRBJ2-7, with TRBD1 identical over 7 bases. The trim removed 3 bases at V and 3 bases at J, leaving 11 bases unmatched. This CDR3 contains 16 residues. From germline, CDR1 is LGHNA and CDR2 YNFKEQ. CDR3 protein: CASSHPSDRPHYEQYF. The CDR3 bases are TGTGCCAGCAGCCACCCTTCGGACAGGCCTCACTACGAGCAGTACTTC.

This clonotype was seen at least ten times. The chain couples TRBV12-3 or TRBV12-4 to TRBJ2-7; perhaps D is TRBD1 or TRBD2 (5 bases each). There are 14 residues in the CDR3. The V and J ends lost 7 bases and 1 base respectively, with 14 bases between them. CDR3 loop: CASTVGGPSYEQYF. The CDR3 bases are TGTGCCAGCACCGTTGGGGGTCCTTCCTACGAGCAGTACTTC.

This clonotype occurred many times. The rearrangement joins TRBV6-1 to TRBJ2-3, with 12 bases aligning to TRBD2. The ends lost 4 bases at V and 4 bases at J; junction bases unmatched: 6. The CDR3 has 16 residues. CDR1 is MNHNS and CDR2 is SASEGT in the germline V gene. CDR3 loop: CASSGWTSGAADTQYF. CDR3 nucleotides: TGTGCCAGCAGTGGTTGGACTAGCGGGGCCGCAGATACGCAGTATTTT.

The table lists this clonotype with many counts. The V gene is TRBV7-2, the J gene TRBJ2-3; 7 bases align to TRBD2. V lost 4 bases and J lost 7; bases outside the gene matches: 11. This CDR3 comprises 15 residues. Germline CDR1 reads SGHTA; CDR2 reads FQGNSA. This chain's CDR3 is CASSSGTTAGHTQYF. The DNA of the CDR3 is TGTGCCAGCAGCTCCGGGACTACGGCTGGGCATACGCAGTATTTT.